This T cell receptor (beta chain) was identified during a study of post-analysis software for immune sequencing data. Overall study context: Progressive-relapsing, secondary progressive and relapsing-remitting multiple sclerosis were among the disease courses included. Study findings and constraints: Batch-mates among the samples co-clustered strongly by F measure. The five TRBV segments detected at higher frequency in patients than in controls included TRBV5-6, TRBV5-1 and TRBV20-1. Controls significantly exceeded multiple sclerosis patients in normalized Chao1 diversity.

Trimming pared 3 bases from V and 1 base from J, leaving 5 bases between. CDR1 and CDR2 (germline): SQVTM, ANQGSEA. This CDR3 comprises 12 residues. Incorporated into the TCR beta cDNA libraries were unique molecular identifiers, which served to reduce PCR and sequencing biases. TCRdb ran MiXCR on the PCR reads and lists one entry per CDR3 protein. Among hundreds of thousands of distinct CDR3 sequences, roughly 45% were seen once, and the ten largest hold around an eighth. As to this clonotype: Its antigen is currently unknown.

This receptor was taken from a girl between 5 and 17 years old with multiple sclerosis. The sequencing sample was made of blood. This chain connects TRBV29-1 to TRBJ2-3; D uncertain. The CDR3 sequence: CSVDVGTDTQYF. DNA of the CDR3: TGCAGCGTTGACGTAGGCACAGATACGCAGTATTTT.